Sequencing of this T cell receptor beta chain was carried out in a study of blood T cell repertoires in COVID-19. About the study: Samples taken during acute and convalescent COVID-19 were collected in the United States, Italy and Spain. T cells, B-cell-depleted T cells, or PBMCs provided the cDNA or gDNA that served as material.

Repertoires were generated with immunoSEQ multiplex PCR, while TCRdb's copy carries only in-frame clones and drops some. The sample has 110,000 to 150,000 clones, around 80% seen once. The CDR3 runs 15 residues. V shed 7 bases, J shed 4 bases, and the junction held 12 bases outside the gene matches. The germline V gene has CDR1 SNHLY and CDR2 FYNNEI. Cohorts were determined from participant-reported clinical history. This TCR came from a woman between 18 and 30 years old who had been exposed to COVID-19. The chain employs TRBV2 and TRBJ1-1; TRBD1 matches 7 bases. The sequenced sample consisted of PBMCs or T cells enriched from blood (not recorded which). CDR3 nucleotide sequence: TGTGCCAGCAAAAAATCGACAGGGCGAGGCACTGAAGCTTTCTTT. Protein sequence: CASKKSTGRGTEAFF. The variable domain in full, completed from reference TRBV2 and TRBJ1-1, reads EPEVTQTPSHQVTQMGQEVILRCVPISNHLYFYWYRQILGQKVEFLVSFYNNEISEKSEIFDDQFSVERPDGSNFTLKIRSTKLEDSAMYFCASKKSTGRGTEAFFGQGTRLTVV.